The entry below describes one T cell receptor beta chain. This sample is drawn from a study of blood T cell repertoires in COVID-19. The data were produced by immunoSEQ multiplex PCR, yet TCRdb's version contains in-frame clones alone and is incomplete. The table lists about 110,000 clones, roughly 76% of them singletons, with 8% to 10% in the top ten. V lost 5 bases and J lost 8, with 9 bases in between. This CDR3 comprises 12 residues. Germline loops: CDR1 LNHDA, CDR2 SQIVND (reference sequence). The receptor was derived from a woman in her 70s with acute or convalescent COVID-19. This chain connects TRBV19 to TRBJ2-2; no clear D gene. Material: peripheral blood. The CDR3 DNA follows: TGTGCCAGTAGTTTCAACTTAGGGGAGCTGTTTTTT. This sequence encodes CASSFNLGELFF. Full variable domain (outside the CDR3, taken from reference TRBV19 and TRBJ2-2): DGGITQSPKYLFRKEGQNVTLSCEQNLNHDAMYWYRQDPGQGLRLIYYSQIVNDFQKGDIAEGYSVSREKKESFPLTVTSAQKNPTAFYLCASSFNLGELFFGEGSRLTVL.